This entry features one T cell receptor beta chain sequence. The antigen this receptor binds is unknown. No much larger clone is present one base from it, and per-base qualities are unavailable. The sample's time point, from its label and the paper: cycle 4 day 1 (C4D1), after 6 weeks of nivolumab. Relapse after autologous stem cell transplantation had occurred in all trial patients, and cohorts A, B and C were distinguished by prior brentuximab vedotin exposure. A total of under 70 patients with relapsed/refractory classical Hodgkin lymphoma made up the trial cohort, and each patient's best overall response was complete response, partial response or progressive disease. Single-agent nivolumab was administered to trial patients in the multi-cohort phase II CheckMate 205 trial. An independent review committee assessed best overall response by applying the 2007 International Working Group response criteria. PBMCs from the trial were collected at three points: immediately before nivolumab initiation (C1D1), and during therapy at cycle 2 day 1 and cycle 4 day 1. Peripheral blood was collected in 8 mL Vacutainer Cell Preparation Tubes, from which PBMCs were isolated by centrifugation and then cryopreserved.

V drops 4 bases and J drops 3 bases, leaving 10 bases in between. The CDR3 spans 14 residues, from the cysteine through the phenylalanine. Kept here is only the CDR3 DNA, which spans 42 bases and is read in frame from base 1. In the germline V gene (reference sequence), CDR1 corresponds to MNHEY and CDR2 to SMNVEV. These data are taken from a study of PD-1 blockade in classical Hodgkin lymphoma (TCRdb year 2020). Regarding the study in general: Nivolumab dosing was 3 mg/kg intravenously every 2 weeks, continuing until either disease progression or unacceptable toxicity. The study used CyTOF and TCR beta sequencing to define a peripheral blood immune signature of response to PD-1 blockade in classical Hodgkin lymphoma. The paper's findings and limits, for the study overall: The study covered only a single clinical trial cohort, and the causes of the repertoire differences, possibly disease activity or prior therapy, were still not defined. Baseline TCR diversity was reported as lower in newly diagnosed patients than in healthy donors, and lower still in relapsed/refractory patients. CD4+ but not CD8+ TCR diversity rose significantly by C4D1 (p=0.0027 vs p=0.16), most apparent in complete responders (p=0.02). Lower diversity was seen in patients whose nivolumab began less than 1 year after ASCT, and these patients were left out of later analyses so that immune reconstitution would not confound the results. Among trial patients, those achieving complete response had baseline diversity similar to that of newly diagnosed patients, while diversity was significantly lower in partial responders and progressors.

The Qiagen DNeasy kit was used to extract genomic DNA both from unsorted PBMCs and from the negatively selected CD4+ and CD8+ fractions. Using primers that anneal to V and J segments, immunoSEQ multiplex PCR amplified the TCR beta CDR3 regions. A synthetic immune receptor repertoire was used to minimize amplification bias, and remaining bias was computationally removed after sequencing. Turning to the authors' computational methods: Repertoire diversity was quantified as the Shannon entropy index using custom Python scripts. Unsorted, CD4+ and CD8+ repertoires were analyzed separately, except for combined analyses in which CD4+ and CD8+ sequences were merged in silico. Clonal expansion was defined as a frequency increase of at least 2-fold after treatment compared with C1D1, and clones undetected at baseline were assigned a pseudocount of 0.5. Singleton clones were defined as clones with 0 or 1 copy at C1D1, and non-singleton clones were defined as clones with 2 or more copies. Clones expanded in unsorted samples were annotated as CD4+, CD8+ or unknown by matching protein sequences in sorted samples from the same patient. Diversity changes from C1D1 to C4D1 were tested in paired samples using Wilcoxon tests. TCRdb stores this immuneACCESS table with in-frame sequences only. Part of the clones is absent; in the studies checked, under half of the shortfall reflects unresolved V genes, and no reason is known for the rest. V and J calls and clone size are copied from that table; D and trimming were computed from the DNA. The sample includes some 33,000 clones, with roughly 76% observed a single time. The ten biggest clones cover almost 4% of the sample.

The source material was peripheral blood mononuclear cells (PBMCs), sampled before the fourth cycle of nivolumab. This sequence was found in a human donor with classical Hodgkin lymphoma. The chain uses TRBV27 and TRBJ2-1; TRBD1 is perhaps the D gene, given 5 matching bases. The sequenced DNA is TGTGCCAGCAGTTGGCAGGGCTACTACAATGAGCAGTTCTTC. This translates into CASSWQGYYNEQFF.